This T cell receptor (beta chain) was captured in a study of tumor T cells in aggressive B-cell lymphoma. The count of this clone is one. Assay used: immunoSEQ multiplex PCR; TCRdb lists only in-frame clones, some missing. Seen here are some 1,500 clones, about 90% observed once, and the top ten hold about 8%. CDR3 length: 14 amino acids. The V gene end was trimmed by 5 bases and the J gene end by 7 bases; junction bases not matched to a gene: 11. Germline CDR1 and CDR2: SGHTA and FQGTGA. This receptor was obtained from an adult with diffuse large B cell lymphoma. Sequenced input: tumor tissue. The rearrangement links TRBV7-3 to TRBJ2-7; 7 nucleotides align to TRBD2. CDR3 nucleotides: TGTGCCAGCAGCCCCATGGGAGGGCCGGGGGAGCAGTACTTC. Amino acid sequence: CASSPMGGPGEQYF.